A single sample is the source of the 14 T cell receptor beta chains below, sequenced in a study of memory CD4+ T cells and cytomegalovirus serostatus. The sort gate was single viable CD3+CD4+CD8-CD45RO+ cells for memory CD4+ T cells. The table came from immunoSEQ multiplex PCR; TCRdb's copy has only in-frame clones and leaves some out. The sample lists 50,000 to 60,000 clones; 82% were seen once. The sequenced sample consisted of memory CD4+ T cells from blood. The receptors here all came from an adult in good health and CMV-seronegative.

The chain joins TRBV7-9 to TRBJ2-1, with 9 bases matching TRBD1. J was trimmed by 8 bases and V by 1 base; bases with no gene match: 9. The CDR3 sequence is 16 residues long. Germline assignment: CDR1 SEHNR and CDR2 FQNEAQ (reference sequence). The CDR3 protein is CASSLGRPQGADEQFF. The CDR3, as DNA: TGTGCCAGCAGCTTAGGCAGACCACAGGGGGCTGATGAGCAGTTCTTC.

The CDR3 sequence is CSVQQGYGYTF. The CDR3 DNA sequence: TGCAGCGTTCAACAGGGCTATGGCTACACCTTC. V gene TRBV29-1 combines with J gene TRBJ1-2; tentative D call: TRBD1 (6 bases). Per the germline V gene, CDR1 is SQVTM and CDR2 is ANQGSEA. Trimming left V 5 bases short and J 4 bases short, with 8 bases between. The CDR3 contains 11 residues.

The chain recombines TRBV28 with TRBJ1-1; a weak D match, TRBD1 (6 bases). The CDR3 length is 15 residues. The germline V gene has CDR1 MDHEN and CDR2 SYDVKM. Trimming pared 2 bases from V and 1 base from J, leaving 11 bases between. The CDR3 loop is CASSLRDTGNTEAFF. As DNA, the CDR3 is TGTGCCAGCAGTTTAAGGGACACCGGGAACACTGAAGCTTTCTTT.

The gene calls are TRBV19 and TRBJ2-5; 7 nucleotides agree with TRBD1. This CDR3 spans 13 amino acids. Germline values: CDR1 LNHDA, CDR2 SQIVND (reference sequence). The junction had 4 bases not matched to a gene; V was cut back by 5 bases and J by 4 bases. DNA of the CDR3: TGTGCCAGTAGTCGGGACAGAAGAGAGACCCAGTACTTC. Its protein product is CASSRDRRETQYF.

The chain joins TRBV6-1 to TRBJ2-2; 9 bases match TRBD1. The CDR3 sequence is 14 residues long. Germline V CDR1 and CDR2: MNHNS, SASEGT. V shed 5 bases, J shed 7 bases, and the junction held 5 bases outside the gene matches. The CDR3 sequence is CASSRDRGNGELFF. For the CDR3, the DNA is TGTGCCAGCAGTCGCGACAGGGGGAACGGGGAGCTGTTTTTT.

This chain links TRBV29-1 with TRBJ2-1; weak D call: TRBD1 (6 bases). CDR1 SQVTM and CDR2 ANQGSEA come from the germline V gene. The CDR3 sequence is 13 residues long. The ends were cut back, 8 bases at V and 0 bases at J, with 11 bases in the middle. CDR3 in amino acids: CSFGQSSYNEQFF. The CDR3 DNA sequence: TGCAGCTTCGGACAGTCCTCCTACAATGAGCAGTTCTTC.

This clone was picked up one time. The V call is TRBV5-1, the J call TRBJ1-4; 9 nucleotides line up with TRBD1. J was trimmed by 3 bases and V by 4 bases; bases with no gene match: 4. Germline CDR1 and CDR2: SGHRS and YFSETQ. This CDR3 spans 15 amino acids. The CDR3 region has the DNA TGCGCCAGCAGCGTACAGGGGGCAGCTAATGAAAAACTGTTTTTT. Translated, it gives CASSVQGAANEKLFF.

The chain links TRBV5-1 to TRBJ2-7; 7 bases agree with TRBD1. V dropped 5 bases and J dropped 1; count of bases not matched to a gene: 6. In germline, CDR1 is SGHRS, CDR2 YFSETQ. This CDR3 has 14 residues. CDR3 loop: CASRPGTVSYEQYF. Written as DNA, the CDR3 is TGCGCCAGCAGACCAGGGACAGTGTCCTACGAGCAGTACTTC.

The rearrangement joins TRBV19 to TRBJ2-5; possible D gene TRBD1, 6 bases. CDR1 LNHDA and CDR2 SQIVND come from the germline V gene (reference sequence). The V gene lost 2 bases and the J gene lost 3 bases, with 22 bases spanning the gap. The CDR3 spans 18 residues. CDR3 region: CASSIYLGTTEGKETQYF. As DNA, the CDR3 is TGTGCCAGTAGTATATACCTGGGGACAACCGAAGGCAAAGAGACCCAGTACTTC.

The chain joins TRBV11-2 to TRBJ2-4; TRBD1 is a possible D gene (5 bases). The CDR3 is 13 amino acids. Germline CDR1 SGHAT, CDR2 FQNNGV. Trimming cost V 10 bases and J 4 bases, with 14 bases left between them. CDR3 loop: CATSTGIKNIQYF. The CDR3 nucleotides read TGTGCCACCTCCACAGGAATAAAAAACATTCAGTACTTC.

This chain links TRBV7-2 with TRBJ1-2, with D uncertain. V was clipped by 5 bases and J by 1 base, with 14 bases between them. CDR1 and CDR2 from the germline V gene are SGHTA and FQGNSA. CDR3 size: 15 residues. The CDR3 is CASSPGPWINYGYTF. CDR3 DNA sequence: TGTGCCAGCAGCCCGGGCCCGTGGATTAACTATGGCTACACCTTC. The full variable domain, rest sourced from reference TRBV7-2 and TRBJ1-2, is GAGVSQSPSNKVTEKGKDVELRCDPISGHTALYWYRQSLGQGLEFLIYFQGNSAPDKSGLPSDRFSAERTGGSVSTLTIQRTQQEDSAVYLCASSPGPWINYGYTFGSGTRLTVV.

In DNA, the CDR3 is TGCGCCAGCAGCCAAGATAGGTCTAGCGGGGGGGTCGATGAGCAGTTCTTC. Its translation: CASSQDRSSGGVDEQFF. The chain carries TRBV4-1 and TRBJ2-1; TRBD2 matches 12 bases. V lost 0 bases and J lost 8; bases outside the gene matches: 8. Germline V gives CDR1 MGHRA, CDR2 YSYEKL. This CDR3 region has 17 residues.

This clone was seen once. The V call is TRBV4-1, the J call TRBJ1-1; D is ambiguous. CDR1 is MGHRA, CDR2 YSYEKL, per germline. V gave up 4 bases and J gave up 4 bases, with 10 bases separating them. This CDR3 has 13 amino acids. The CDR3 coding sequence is TGCGCCAGCAGCCCTGGATCGGGCACTGAAGCTTTCTTT. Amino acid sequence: CASSPGSGTEAFF.

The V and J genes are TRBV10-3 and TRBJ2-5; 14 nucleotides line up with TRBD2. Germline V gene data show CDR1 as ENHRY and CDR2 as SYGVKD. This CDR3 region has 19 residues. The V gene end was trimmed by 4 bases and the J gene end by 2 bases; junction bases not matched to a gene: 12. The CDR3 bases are TGTGCCATCAGTGGGAACGGACTAGCGGGGGGCGACGATCAAGAGACCCAGTACTTC. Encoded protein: CAISGNGLAGGDDQETQYF.